This TCR beta chain appears in the sequencing data of a study of T cell responses to AZD1222 COVID-19 vaccine. Study observations and caveats: The study sampled repertoires only after the peak T cell response.

Germline CDR1 and CDR2: SGDLS and YYNGEE. The germline V and J ends were trimmed by 1 base and 4 bases, with 22 bases remaining between them. The CDR3 consists of 18 residues. The repertoire was sequenced with immunoSEQ multiplex PCR; TCRdb's copy has only in-frame clones and lacks some. The data contain roughly 93,000 clones, roughly 90% of them singletons. To note about this clone: Its matching antigen is unknown.

Sample: peripheral blood, taken on day 0 of AZD1222 vaccination. The genes are TRBV9 and TRBJ2-3; D remains ambiguous. This clonotype was sampled from an adult in good health. CDR3 loop: CASSVFDQSESGPDTQYF. The CDR3 nucleotides are TGTGCCAGCAGCGTATTTGACCAGTCGGAAAGTGGGCCAGATACGCAGTATTTT.